These 18 T cell receptor beta chains share one sample of origin, sequenced in a study of blood T cell repertoires in COVID-19. Libraries were prepared by immunoSEQ multiplex PCR; TCRdb keeps only in-frame clonotypes and omits some of them. This table holds under 150,000 clones, about 80% found once. Sample: peripheral blood. The receptors originated from a woman in her sixties or seventies with acute or convalescent COVID-19.

The V and J genes are TRBV3-1 (or the pseudogene TRBV3-2) and TRBJ2-7; TRBD2 is a possible D gene (6 bases). This CDR3 contains 15 residues. The V end lost 1 base, the J end lost 2 bases, and 12 bases lay between the germline ends. Germline V gene data show CDR1 as LGHDT and CDR2 as YNNKEL (reference sequence). DNA for the CDR3: TGTGCCAGCAGCCAAGTAAGGACTACAACCTACGAGCAGTACTTC. Its protein is CASSQVRTTTYEQYF.

Only a few counts were recorded for this clone. This chain uses TRBV10-3 with TRBJ2-1; 9 nucleotides agree with TRBD2. The CDR3 consists of 16 residues. Trimming cost V 0 bases and J 6 bases; bases outside gene matches: 6. Germline CDR1 ENHRY, CDR2 SYGVKD. The CDR3 bases are TGTGCCATCAGTGAGTCGGGTCTAGCGGGGTTCAATGAGCAGTTCTTC. Its translation is CAISESGLAGFNEQFF.

The rearrangement links TRBV6-1 to TRBJ1-3; D gene ambiguous. The ends were cut back, 1 base at V and 0 bases at J, with 10 bases in the middle. CDR3 length: 16 amino acids. Germline loops: CDR1 MNHNS, CDR2 SASEGT. CDR3 residues: CASSEVETGSGNTIYF. The CDR3 DNA reads TGTGCCAGCAGTGAAGTGGAGACGGGCTCTGGAAACACCATATATTTT.

This clone is a singleton in its sample. The rearrangement joins TRBV29-1 to TRBJ2-1, with 9 bases that match TRBD1. The CDR3 contains 13 residues. Trimming cost V 7 bases and J 9 bases; bases outside gene matches: 10. Germline V lookup: CDR1 SQVTM, CDR2 ANQGSEA. Here the CDR3 DNA reads TGCAGCGGTTTACAGGGGGCGTGGAGTGAGCAGTTCTTC. Translation gives CSGLQGAWSEQFF.

This chain connects TRBV5-1 to TRBJ1-4; 8 bases agree with TRBD1. Unmatched junction bases numbered 9, after V lost 1 base and J lost 4 bases. This CDR3 spans 17 amino acids. The germline CDR1 and CDR2 sequences are SGHRS and YFSETQ. CDR3 loop: CASSLNRGALGNEKLFF. The CDR3 region has the DNA TGCGCCAGCAGCTTGAACAGGGGGGCTTTAGGTAATGAAAAACTGTTTTTT. Looking up the rest from reference TRBV5-1 and TRBJ1-4 gives the full variable domain: KAGVTQTPRYLIKTRGQQVTLSCSPISGHRSVSWYQQTPGQGLQFLFEYFSETQRNKGNFPGRFSGRQFSNSRSEMNVSTLELGDSALYLCASSLNRGALGNEKLFFGSGTQLSVL.

The chain has TRBV20-1 and TRBJ2-1; D call uncertain. V shed 0 bases and J shed 9 bases, with 3 bases lying between them. Germline CDR1 DFQATT, CDR2 SNEGSKA (reference sequence). The CDR3 is 10 residues long. Here the CDR3 DNA reads TGCAGTGCTAGAGATCTTGAGCAGTTCTTC. It yields the protein CSARDLEQFF.

The chain uses TRBV30 and TRBJ2-7, with TRBD1 matching 8 bases. This CDR3 region has 13 residues. V gave up 3 bases and J gave up 2 bases; unmatched junction bases: 3. Germline-derived CDR1 and CDR2 are GTSNPN and SVGIG (reference sequence). CDR3 region: CAWSGQGTYEQYF. DNA for the CDR3: TGTGCCTGGAGCGGACAGGGAACCTACGAGCAGTACTTC.

The chain combines TRBV5-4 with TRBJ1-2; D is unclear. CDR1 and CDR2 (germline): SGHNT, YYREEE (reference sequence). The CDR3 spans 15 residues. The V gene lost 1 base and the J gene lost 3 bases, with 13 bases spanning the gap. CDR3 in amino acids: CASSLLSGEDYGYTF. The CDR3 coding sequence is TGTGCCAGCAGCTTGTTATCCGGGGAGGACTATGGCTACACCTTC.

The CDR3 DNA is TGTGCCAGCAGCGTAGTGGGGGGAGGGACTGAAGCTTTCTTT. As protein: CASSVVGGGTEAFF. This chain connects TRBV9 to TRBJ1-1, with a possible D match to TRBD1 (5 bases). The length of the CDR3 is 14 residues. The germline V gene encodes CDR1 SGDLS and CDR2 YYNGEE. V was clipped by 0 bases and J by 5 bases, with 11 bases between them.

The genes are TRBV7-9 and TRBJ2-1; D gene uncertain. V lost 5 bases, J lost 0 bases, and 23 bases lay in between. The length of the CDR3 is 19 residues. Germline V gene lookup returns CDR1 SEHNR and CDR2 FQNEAQ (reference sequence). In nucleotides, the CDR3 is TGTGCCAGCAGCCCTAGTGTGAGAGGCACTCGGAGCTCCTACAATGAGCAGTTCTTC. It encodes CASSPSVRGTRSSYNEQFF.

The genes are TRBV5-1 and TRBJ2-5; maybe TRBD1 (5 bases). Germline V gives CDR1 SGHRS, CDR2 YFSETQ. This CDR3 spans 13 amino acids. V was trimmed by 0 bases and J by 2 bases, leaving 5 bases between them. CDR3 loop: CASSLGQQETQYF. The DNA of the CDR3 is TGCGCCAGCAGCTTGGGACAGCAAGAGACCCAGTACTTC.

The gene calls are TRBV28 and TRBJ2-2; D is undetermined. V was shortened by 5 bases and J by 6 bases, with 10 bases between the two germline ends. The CDR3 runs to 13 residues. Germline V gene lookup returns CDR1 MDHEN and CDR2 SYDVKM. CDR3 protein: CASSEIRAGELFF. The CDR3 nucleotides read TGTGCCAGCAGTGAGATACGGGCCGGGGAGCTGTTTTTT.

This clone was recorded only once. This chain connects TRBV6-7 to TRBJ2-1; 9 bases align to TRBD2. TRBV6-7 falls under the ORF class, with uncertain function. The CDR3 length is 16 residues. Trimming removed 5 bases from V and 0 bases from J; junction bases left unmatched: 5. CDR3 region: CASSLRLADSYNEQFF. The CDR3 coding sequence is TGTGCCAGCAGTCTCCGACTAGCGGACTCCTACAATGAGCAGTTCTTC.

This sequence joins TRBV19 and TRBJ2-7, with TRBD1 as a possible D gene (7 bases). The CDR3 runs to 15 residues. Germline CDR1 LNHDA, CDR2 SQIVND (reference sequence). Trimming stripped 3 bases from V and 0 bases from J, with 12 bases between. CDR3 nucleotides: TGTGCCAGTAGTATGGGTCAGGGGGGCTCCTACGAGCAGTACTTC. It is translated as CASSMGQGGSYEQYF.

The chain carries TRBV6-5 and TRBJ2-2, with unresolved D. Germline V gene sequence: CDR1 MNHEY, CDR2 SVGAGI. V was pared by 2 bases and J by 5 bases, with 6 bases between. The CDR3 is 13 residues long. The CDR3: CASSYKLTGELFF. The DNA of the CDR3 is TGTGCCAGCAGTTACAAATTAACCGGGGAGCTGTTTTTT.

This clone came up a few times. The chain uses TRBV19 and TRBJ1-2; weak D call: TRBD1 (6 bases). This CDR3 contains 14 residues. From germline, CDR1 is LNHDA and CDR2 SQIVND (reference sequence). Deletions cut 5 bases from V and 4 bases from J, with 14 bases between. In DNA form, the CDR3 reads TGTGCCAGTAGTCAGGGGATTGGGGTCTATGGCTACACCTTC. Its translation is CASSQGIGVYGYTF.

This chain links TRBV12-3 or TRBV12-4 with TRBJ2-7; 9 nucleotides align to TRBD1. This CDR3 is 12 amino acids long. Trimming at V came to 6 bases and at J to 6 bases, leaving 3 bases not matched to a gene. CDR3 amino acids: CASRGDRVEQYF. Here the CDR3 DNA reads TGTGCCAGCAGGGGGGACAGGGTCGAGCAGTACTTC.

In DNA form, the CDR3 reads TGTGCCAGCAGCGTAATGGTCGGCTCCTACGAGCAGTACTTC. Translation: CASSVMVGSYEQYF. The genes are TRBV9 and TRBJ2-7, with no clear D. V dropped 1 base and J dropped 0 bases, with 8 bases sitting between them. Germline values: CDR1 SGDLS, CDR2 YYNGEE. The CDR3 is 14 residues long.